The rows below give T cell receptor beta chains drawn from one sample of a study of blood T cell repertoires in COVID-19. Generated by immunoSEQ multiplex PCR, the TCRdb table keeps only in-frame clones and is missing some. Seen here are a few hundred thousand clones, approximately 78% observed once, and the top ten hold roughly 3.2%. The sequenced sample consisted of peripheral blood. These receptors were taken from a woman under 30 with acute or convalescent COVID-19. Each CDR3 is given with its conserved first and last residue.

v_gene: TRBV28; CDR3aa: CASSKGDSYSPLHF
v_gene: TRBV6-5; CDR3aa: CATRSLGTSDYEQYF
v_gene: TRBV9; CDR3aa: CASSVGQGQATQYF
v_gene: TRBV6-5; CDR3aa: CASSYGGSPYEQYF
v_gene: TRBV2; CDR3aa: CASSWGTGVNQPQHF
v_gene: TRBV7-8; CDR3aa: CASSLPGTSPLHF
v_gene: TRBV5-8; CDR3aa: CASSLVLSYEQYF
v_gene: TRBV28; CDR3aa: CASTTREREINEQYF
v_gene: TRBV3-1/TRBV3-2; CDR3aa: CASSQDSRYYEQYF
v_gene: TRBV5-6; CDR3aa: CASSQALGGVPYNEQFF
v_gene: TRBV30; CDR3aa: CAWSVGGLDSNQPQHF
v_gene: TRBV21-1; CDR3aa: CASSKALRDSFLAKNIQYF
v_gene: TRBV5-6; CDR3aa: CASSLNSLTNYGYTF
v_gene: TRBV6-1; CDR3aa: CASSEDWWTGGSQPQHF
v_gene: TRBV2; CDR3aa: CASKGVGGGITMRQFF
v_gene: TRBV25-1; CDR3aa: CASSGTGGNQPQHF
v_gene: TRBV4-3; CDR3aa: CASSQAWGGVTVGYTF
v_gene: TRBV5-1; CDR3aa: CASSSAVGSSGANVLTF
v_gene: TRBV5-1; CDR3aa: CASSSDRAYTEAFF
v_gene: TRBV18; CDR3aa: CASSPTQTRGSGGELFF